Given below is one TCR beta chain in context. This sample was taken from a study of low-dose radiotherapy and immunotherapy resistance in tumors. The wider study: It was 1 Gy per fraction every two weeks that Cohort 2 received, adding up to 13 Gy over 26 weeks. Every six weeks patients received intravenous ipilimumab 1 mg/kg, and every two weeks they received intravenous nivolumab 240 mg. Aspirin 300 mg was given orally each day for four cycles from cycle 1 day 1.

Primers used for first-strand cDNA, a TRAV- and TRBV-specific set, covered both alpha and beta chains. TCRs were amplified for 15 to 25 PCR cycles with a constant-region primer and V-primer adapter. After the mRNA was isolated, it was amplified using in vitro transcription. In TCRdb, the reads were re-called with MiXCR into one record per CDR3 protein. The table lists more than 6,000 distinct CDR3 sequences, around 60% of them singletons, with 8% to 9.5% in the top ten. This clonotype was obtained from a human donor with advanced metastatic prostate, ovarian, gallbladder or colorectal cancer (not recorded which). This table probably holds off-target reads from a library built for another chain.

The CDR3 nucleotides read TGTGCCAGCAGCTCCCTCCGTGGGGGGGTTGTGAACACTGAAGCTTTCTTT. The encoded protein is CASSSLRGGVVNTEAFF. The chain carries TRBV11-2 and TRBJ1-1; D is perhaps TRBD1 (5 bases). The CDR3 runs 17 residues. The germline V and J ends were trimmed by 4 bases and 0 bases, with 18 bases remaining between them. The germline V gene encodes CDR1 SGHAT and CDR2 FQNNGV.